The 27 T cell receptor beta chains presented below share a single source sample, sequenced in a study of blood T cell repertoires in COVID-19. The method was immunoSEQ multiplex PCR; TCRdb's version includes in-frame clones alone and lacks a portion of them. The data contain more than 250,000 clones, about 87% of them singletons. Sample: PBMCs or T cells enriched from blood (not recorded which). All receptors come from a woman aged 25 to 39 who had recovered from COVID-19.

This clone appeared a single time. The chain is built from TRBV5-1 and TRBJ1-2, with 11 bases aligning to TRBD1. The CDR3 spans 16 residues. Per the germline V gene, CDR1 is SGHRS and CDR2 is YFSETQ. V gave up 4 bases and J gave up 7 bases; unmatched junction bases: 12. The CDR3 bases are TGCGCCAGCAGCGGAGGAGCCGGGACAGGGGGAGGTGGCTACACCTTC. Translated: CASSGGAGTGGGGYTF.

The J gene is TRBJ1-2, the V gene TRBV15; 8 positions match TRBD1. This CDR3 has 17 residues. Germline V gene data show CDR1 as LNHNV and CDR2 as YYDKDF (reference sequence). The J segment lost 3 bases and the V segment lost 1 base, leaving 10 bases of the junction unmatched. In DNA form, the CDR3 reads TGTGCCACCAGCAGAGGGGTGACAGGGGAGGATTACTATGGCTACACCTTC. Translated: CATSRGVTGEDYYGYTF.

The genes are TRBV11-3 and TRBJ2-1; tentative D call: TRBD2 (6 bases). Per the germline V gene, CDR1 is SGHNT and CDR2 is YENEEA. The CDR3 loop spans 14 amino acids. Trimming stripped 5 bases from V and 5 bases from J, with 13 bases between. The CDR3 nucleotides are TGTGCCAGCAGCCGGGGGACCCTAGACAATGAGCAGTTCTTC. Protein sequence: CASSRGTLDNEQFF.

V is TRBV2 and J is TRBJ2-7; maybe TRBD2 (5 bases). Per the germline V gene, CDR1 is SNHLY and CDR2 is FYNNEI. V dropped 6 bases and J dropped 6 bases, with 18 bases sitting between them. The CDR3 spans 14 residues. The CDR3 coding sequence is TGTGCCAGCAGCCCCGCCTTGGCGGGCAGCGAGCAGTACTTC. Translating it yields CASSPALAGSEQYF.

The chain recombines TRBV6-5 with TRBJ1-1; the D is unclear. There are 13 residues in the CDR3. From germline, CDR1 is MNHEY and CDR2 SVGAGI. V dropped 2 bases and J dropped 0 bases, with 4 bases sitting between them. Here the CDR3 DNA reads TGTGCCAGCAGTTACGGCATGAACACTGAAGCTTTCTTT. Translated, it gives CASSYGMNTEAFF.

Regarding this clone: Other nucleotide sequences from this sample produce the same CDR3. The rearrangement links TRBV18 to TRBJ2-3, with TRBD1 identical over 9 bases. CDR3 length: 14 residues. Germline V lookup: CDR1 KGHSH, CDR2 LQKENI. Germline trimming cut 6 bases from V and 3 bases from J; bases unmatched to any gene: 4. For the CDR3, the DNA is TGTGCCAGCTCTCCCGGGACAGGGACAGATACGCAGTATTTT. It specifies CASSPGTGTDTQYF.

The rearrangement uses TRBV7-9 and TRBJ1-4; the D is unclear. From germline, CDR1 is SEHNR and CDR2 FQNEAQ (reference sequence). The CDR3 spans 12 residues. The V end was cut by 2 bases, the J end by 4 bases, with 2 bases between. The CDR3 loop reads CASSLLNEKLFF. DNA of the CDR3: TGTGCCAGCAGCTTACTTAATGAAAAACTGTTTTTT.

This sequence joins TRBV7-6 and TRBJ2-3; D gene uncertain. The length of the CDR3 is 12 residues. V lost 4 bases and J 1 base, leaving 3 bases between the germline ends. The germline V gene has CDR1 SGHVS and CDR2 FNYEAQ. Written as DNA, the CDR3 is TGTGCCAGCAGCTCCGGCACAGATACGCAGTATTTT. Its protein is CASSSGTDTQYF.

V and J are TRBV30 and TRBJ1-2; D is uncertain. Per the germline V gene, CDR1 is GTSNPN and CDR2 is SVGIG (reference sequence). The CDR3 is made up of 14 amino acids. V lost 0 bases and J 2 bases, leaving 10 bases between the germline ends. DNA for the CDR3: TGTGCCTGGAGTGTCGATACTTGGAACTATGGCTACACCTTC. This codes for CAWSVDTWNYGYTF.

In DNA, the CDR3 is TGTGCCAGCAGCCCGAACAGGGGTGGTACTGAAGCTTTCTTT. This sequence encodes CASSPNRGGTEAFF. The rearrangement links TRBV7-2 to TRBJ1-1, with 7 bases that match TRBD1. Germline lookup yields CDR1 SGHTA and CDR2 FQGNSA. The ends lost 5 bases at V and 5 bases at J; junction bases unmatched: 8. There are 14 residues in the CDR3.

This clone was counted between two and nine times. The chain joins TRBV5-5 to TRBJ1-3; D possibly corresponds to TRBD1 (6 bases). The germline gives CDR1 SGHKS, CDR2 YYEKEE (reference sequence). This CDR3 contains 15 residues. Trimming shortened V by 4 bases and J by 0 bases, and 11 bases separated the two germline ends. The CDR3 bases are TGTGCCAGCAGCGCGACAGGTACCTCTGGAAACACCATATATTTT. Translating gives CASSATGTSGNTIYF.

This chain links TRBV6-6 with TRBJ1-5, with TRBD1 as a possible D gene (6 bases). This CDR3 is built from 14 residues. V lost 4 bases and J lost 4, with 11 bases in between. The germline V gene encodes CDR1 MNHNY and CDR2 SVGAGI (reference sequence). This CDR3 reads CASSLGTRNQPQHF. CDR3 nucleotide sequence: TGTGCCAGCAGTTTGGGGACACGTAATCAGCCCCAGCATTTT.

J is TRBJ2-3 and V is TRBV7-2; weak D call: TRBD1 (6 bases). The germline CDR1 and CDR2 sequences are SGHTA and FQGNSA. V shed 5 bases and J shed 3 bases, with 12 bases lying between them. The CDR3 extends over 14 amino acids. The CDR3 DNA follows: TGTGCCAGCAGCCTGCAGGGGCATACAGATACGCAGTATTTT. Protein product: CASSLQGHTDTQYF.

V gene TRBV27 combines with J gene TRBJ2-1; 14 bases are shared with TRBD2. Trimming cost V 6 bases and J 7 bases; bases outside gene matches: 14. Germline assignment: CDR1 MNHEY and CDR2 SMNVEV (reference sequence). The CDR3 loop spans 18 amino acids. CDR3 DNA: TGTGCCAGCAGGCGACTAGCGGGGGGGCGGGGGTACAATAATGAGCAGTTCTTC. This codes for CASRRLAGGRGYNNEQFF.

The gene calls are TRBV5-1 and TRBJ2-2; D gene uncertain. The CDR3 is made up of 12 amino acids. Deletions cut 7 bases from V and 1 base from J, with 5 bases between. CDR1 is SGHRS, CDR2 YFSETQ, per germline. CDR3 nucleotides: TGCGCCAGCCGACAGAACACCGGGGAGCTGTTTTTT. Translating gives CASRQNTGELFF. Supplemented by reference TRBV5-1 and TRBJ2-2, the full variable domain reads KAGVTQTPRYLIKTRGQQVTLSCSPISGHRSVSWYQQTPGQGLQFLFEYFSETQRNKGNFPGRFSGRQFSNSRSEMNVSTLELGDSALYLCASRQNTGELFFGEGSRLTVL.

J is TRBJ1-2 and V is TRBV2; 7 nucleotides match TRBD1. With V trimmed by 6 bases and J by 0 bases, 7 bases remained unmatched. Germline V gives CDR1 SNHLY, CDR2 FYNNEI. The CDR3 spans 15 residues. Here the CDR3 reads CASRAGQSSNYGYTF. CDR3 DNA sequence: TGTGCCAGCAGGGCGGGACAGTCCTCTAACTATGGCTACACCTTC.

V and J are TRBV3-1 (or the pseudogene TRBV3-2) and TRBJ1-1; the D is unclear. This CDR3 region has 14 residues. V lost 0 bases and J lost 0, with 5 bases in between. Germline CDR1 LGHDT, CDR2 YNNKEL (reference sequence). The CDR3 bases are TGTGCCAGCAGCCAAGATAGCTTGAACACTGAAGCTTTCTTT. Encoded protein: CASSQDSLNTEAFF.

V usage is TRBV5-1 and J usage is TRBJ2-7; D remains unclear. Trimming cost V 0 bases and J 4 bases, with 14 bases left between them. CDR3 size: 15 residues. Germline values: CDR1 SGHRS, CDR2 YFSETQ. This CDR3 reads CASSLGLVITYEQYF. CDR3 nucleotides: TGCGCCAGCAGCTTGGGTCTAGTAATCACATACGAGCAGTACTTC.

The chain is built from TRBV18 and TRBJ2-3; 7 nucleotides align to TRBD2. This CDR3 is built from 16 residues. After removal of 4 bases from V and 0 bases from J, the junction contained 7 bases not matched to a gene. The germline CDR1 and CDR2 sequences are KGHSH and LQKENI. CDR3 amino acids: CASSLRDYLSTDTQYF. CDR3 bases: TGTGCCAGCTCACTCCGGGACTACCTCAGCACAGATACGCAGTATTTT.

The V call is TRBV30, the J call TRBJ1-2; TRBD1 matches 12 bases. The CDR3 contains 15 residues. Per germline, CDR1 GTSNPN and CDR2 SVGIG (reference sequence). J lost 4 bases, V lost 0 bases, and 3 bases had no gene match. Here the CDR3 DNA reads TGTGCCTGGAGTGTGGGACAGGGGGCTATCTATGGCTACACCTTC. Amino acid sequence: CAWSVGQGAIYGYTF.

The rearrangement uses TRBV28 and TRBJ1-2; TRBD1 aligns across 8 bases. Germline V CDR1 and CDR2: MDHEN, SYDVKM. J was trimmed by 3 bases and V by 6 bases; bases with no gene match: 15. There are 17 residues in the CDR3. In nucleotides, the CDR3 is TGTGCCAGCAGCTCCCCCCGGGACAGGCCACGGGACTATGGCTACACCTTC. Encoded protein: CASSSPRDRPRDYGYTF.

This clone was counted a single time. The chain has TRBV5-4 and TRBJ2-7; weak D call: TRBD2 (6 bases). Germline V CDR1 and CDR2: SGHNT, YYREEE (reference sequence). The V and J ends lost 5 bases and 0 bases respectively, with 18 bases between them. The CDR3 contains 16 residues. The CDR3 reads CASRRDLAESSYEQYF. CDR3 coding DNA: TGTGCCAGCAGGCGGGACCTAGCCGAGAGCTCCTACGAGCAGTACTTC.

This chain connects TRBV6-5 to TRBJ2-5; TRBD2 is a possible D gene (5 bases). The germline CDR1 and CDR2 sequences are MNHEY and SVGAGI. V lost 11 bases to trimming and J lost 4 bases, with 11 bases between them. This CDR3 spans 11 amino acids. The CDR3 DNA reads TGTGCCGGTGATGGGAGAGAGACCCAGTACTTC. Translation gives CAGDGRETQYF.

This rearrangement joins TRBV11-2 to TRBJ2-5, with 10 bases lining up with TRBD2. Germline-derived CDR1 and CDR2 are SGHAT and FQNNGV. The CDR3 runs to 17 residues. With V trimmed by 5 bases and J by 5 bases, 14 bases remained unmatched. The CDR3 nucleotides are TGTGCCAGCAGCCCGAGAGGAGCGGGGGGGCCGAGGGAGACCCAGTACTTC. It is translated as CASSPRGAGGPRETQYF.

The CDR3 coding sequence is TGTGCCAGCAGCGCTCGGGGGGGATACTGGGATGAGCAGTTCTTC. Its protein is CASSARGGYWDEQFF. The V call is TRBV3-1 (or the pseudogene TRBV3-2), the J call TRBJ2-1; 8 nucleotides line up with TRBD2. Germline trimming cut 5 bases from V and 8 bases from J; bases unmatched to any gene: 11. Germline CDR1 and CDR2: LGHDT and YNNKEL (reference sequence). The CDR3 is 15 amino acids.

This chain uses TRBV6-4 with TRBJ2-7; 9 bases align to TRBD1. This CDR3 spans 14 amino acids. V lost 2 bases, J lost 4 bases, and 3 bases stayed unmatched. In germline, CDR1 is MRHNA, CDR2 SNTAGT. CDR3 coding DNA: TGTGCCAGCAGTGACCGGGACAGGGCGTACGAGCAGTACTTC. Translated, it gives CASSDRDRAYEQYF.

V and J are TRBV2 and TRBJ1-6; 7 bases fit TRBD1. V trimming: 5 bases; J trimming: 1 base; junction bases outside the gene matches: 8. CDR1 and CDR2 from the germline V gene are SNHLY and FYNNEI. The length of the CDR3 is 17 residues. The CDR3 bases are TGTGCCAGCAGTTATGACAGGGTAGGGTCCTATAATTCACCCCTCCACTTT. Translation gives CASSYDRVGSYNSPLHF.